The 9 T cell receptor beta chains listed next were all sequenced from one sample in a study of shared clonotypes between healthy human individuals. Repertoires were generated with immunoSEQ multiplex PCR, while TCRdb's copy carries only in-frame clones and drops some. The sample lists about 2.1 million clones, around 93% occurring once. Positively selected for CCR7, the CD45RO-negative cells used as naive CD8 cells excluded terminally differentiated effector memory CD45RA+ cells. The sequenced sample consisted of naive CD8+ T cells from PBMCs. These receptors originate from a man aged 18 to 35 in good health. Some clones in this sample may be carry-over from other donors' samples.

In DNA, the CDR3 is TGTGCCAGCGGACTAACGGGACACACCTACGAGCAGTACTTC. It yields the protein CASGLTGHTYEQYF. The chain is built from TRBV27 and TRBJ2-7; D tentatively fits TRBD1 or TRBD2 (6 bases each). V dropped 8 bases and J dropped 2 bases, with 16 bases sitting between them. The germline CDR1 and CDR2 sequences are MNHEY and SMNVEV (reference sequence). CDR3 length: 14 residues.

The CDR3 nucleotides are TGCGCCAGCAGTCAATGCACACCATTCGGGACAGGGGGCCGCGAGCAGTACTTC. Its protein is CASSQCTPFGTGGREQYF. This chain links TRBV23-1 with TRBJ2-7; 12 nucleotides align to TRBD1. TRBV23-1 is classed as an ORF, of uncertain function. The CDR3 extends over 18 amino acids. V gave up 1 base and J gave up 6 bases; unmatched junction bases: 13.

About this clone itself: Other DNA sequences from this sample encode an identical CDR3 as well. The rearrangement uses TRBV7-3 and TRBJ2-7; no clear D gene. Germline-derived CDR1 and CDR2 are SGHTA and FQGTGA. This CDR3 is built from 14 residues. Trimming removed 0 bases from V and 0 bases from J, with 6 bases in between. The CDR3 DNA sequence: TGTGCCAGCAGCTTAACGGGTAGCTCCTACGAGCAGTACTTC. Translation: CASSLTGSSYEQYF.

On this clone: The sample has other DNA sequences that encode this CDR3 too. The chain links TRBV9 to TRBJ2-7, with a tentative D call TRBD1 (6 bases). Looked up from germline, CDR1 is SGDLS and CDR2 is YYNGEE. Trimming took 0 bases from V and 2 from J, leaving 12 bases between them. The CDR3 is 15 amino acids. The CDR3 is CASSVAGGPPYEQYF. CDR3 DNA sequence: TGTGCCAGCAGCGTAGCTGGGGGCCCCCCCTACGAGCAGTACTTC.

The J gene is TRBJ2-3, the V gene TRBV6-5; D is perhaps TRBD1 or TRBD2 (5 bases each). The CDR3 sequence is 15 residues long. The V end lost 6 bases, the J end lost 5 bases, and 18 bases lay between the germline ends. Per the germline V gene, CDR1 is MNHEY and CDR2 is SVGAGI. CDR3 nucleotides: TGTGCCAGCAGCCTCCTAGGGGCTGGGGGAGATACGCAGTATTTT. Translating it yields CASSLLGAGGDTQYF.

This rearrangement joins TRBV6-6 to TRBJ1-5, with D possibly matching TRBD1 (5 bases). This CDR3 spans 16 amino acids. Germline V gene lookup returns CDR1 MNHNY and CDR2 SVGAGI (reference sequence). Trimming left V 2 bases short and J 5 bases short, with 16 bases between. CDR3: CASSYRMPGPDQPQHF. CDR3 DNA: TGTGCCAGCAGTTACCGTATGCCAGGGCCCGATCAGCCCCAGCATTTT.

V and J are TRBV6-5 and TRBJ2-2, with TRBD2 as a possible D gene (6 bases). The germline V and J ends were trimmed by 7 bases and 0 bases, with 9 bases remaining between them. The CDR3 sequence is 14 residues long. Germline-derived CDR1 and CDR2 are MNHEY and SVGAGI. The CDR3 sequence: CASIGGTNTGELFF. The CDR3 nucleotides read TGTGCCAGCATAGGCGGGACGAACACCGGGGAGCTGTTTTTT.

Concerning this clone: In the same sample, other DNA sequences code for this CDR3. This chain connects TRBV6-5 to TRBJ1-2, with D unresolved. V shed 7 bases and J shed 0 bases, with 6 bases lying between them. CDR3 length: 12 residues. Germline V lookup: CDR1 MNHEY, CDR2 SVGAGI. In DNA form, the CDR3 reads TGTGCCAGCACTCGCCCTAACTATGGCTACACCTTC. It yields the protein CASTRPNYGYTF.

On this clone: This CDR3 is also generated by other DNA sequences in the sample. The rearrangement links TRBV11-2 to TRBJ2-1, with 7 bases lining up with TRBD2. From germline, CDR1 is SGHAT and CDR2 FQNNGV. The CDR3 has 15 residues. The J segment lost 2 bases and the V segment lost 5 bases, leaving 6 bases of the junction unmatched. The CDR3 sequence: CASSPRAGPYNEQFF. CDR3 bases: TGTGCCAGCAGCCCCCGAGCGGGACCCTACAATGAGCAGTTCTTC.